This T cell receptor beta chain is from a study of CXCR3 chemokines and chemotherapy response in bladder cancer. TCRdb fed the PCR reads into MiXCR, producing one record per CDR3 protein. The sample comprises about 9,000 distinct CDR3 sequences, around 23% of which are singletons, and about 8.7% rests with the top ten. The CDR3 loop spans 15 amino acids. Germline V gene data show CDR1 as ENHRY and CDR2 as SYGVKD. V lost 4 bases, J lost 1 base, and 2 bases stayed unmatched. This sequence originates from a human donor with bladder cancer that did not respond to neoadjuvant chemotherapy. The specimen was obtained from a patient whose treatment included neoadjuvant chemotherapy. The rearrangement uses TRBV10-3 and TRBJ1-1, with 11 bases identical to TRBD1. The DNA for the CDR3 is TGTGCCATCAGTGTTGGGACAGGGGGGAACACTGAAGCTTTCTTT. Protein sequence: CAISVGTGGNTEAFF.